The 31 T cell receptor beta chains below all came from one sample that was sequenced in a study of T cells expressing NK-cell markers. Each CDR3 protein gets one entry in TCRdb, which reprocessed the 5' RACE reads and gives no DNA. This sample's table has about 300,000 distinct CDR3 sequences. Sequencing was done on a sample of blood T cells: a sorted CD56 or NKG2C T cell subset, CD4+ or CD8+ T cells, or bulk PBMC T cells (not recorded which). These receptors came from a woman between 18 and 70 years old in good health.

This chain uses TRBV28 with TRBJ2-5; TCRdb indicates TRBD2, and absent DNA this call remains unverified. CDR1 is MDHEN and CDR2 is SYDVKM in the germline V gene. This CDR3 comprises 14 residues. The CDR3 loop is CASRVGGAQETQYF.

The V call is TRBV6-2 or TRBV6-3, the J call TRBJ1-1; TCRdb reports TRBD1, a call that lacks DNA to check it against. Germline CDR1 and CDR2: MNHEY and SVGEGT. CDR3 length: 16 amino acids. The CDR3 region is CASSYSTTGLNTEAFF.

V usage is TRBV7-3 and J usage is TRBJ2-2; TCRdb's D gene call, TRBD1, goes unchecked for lack of DNA. Germline V gives CDR1 SGHTA, CDR2 FQGTGA. The CDR3 is made up of 14 amino acids. CDR3 sequence reads: CASSFGQGPGELFF.

The J gene is TRBJ2-3, the V gene TRBV20-1; TCRdb proposes TRBD2, but this gene call is untestable without DNA. There are 15 residues in the CDR3. Germline values: CDR1 DFQATT, CDR2 SNEGSKA (reference sequence). The CDR3 here is CSAPKTSGGEDTQYF.

This CDR3 is CASSQLRPENSPLHF. The V and J genes are TRBV3-1 and TRBJ1-6. The CDR3 has 15 amino acids. CDR1 LGHDT and CDR2 YNNKEL come from the germline V gene (reference sequence).

This chain joins TRBV28 and TRBJ2-4; TCRdb outputs TRBD1, but without DNA this stays unchecked. The V gene's germline CDR1 is MDHEN and CDR2 SYDVKM. CDR3 length: 15 amino acids. The CDR3 spells CASSPQGAAKNIQYF.

V is TRBV20-1 and J is TRBJ2-3; TCRdb calls TRBD2, which cannot be checked without DNA. In germline, CDR1 is DFQATT, CDR2 SNEGSKA (reference sequence). The CDR3 length is 18 residues. The CDR3: CSARDPSGRAGTTDTQYF.

The chain carries TRBV11-2 and TRBJ1-1; TCRdb's D gene call, TRBD1, goes unchecked for lack of DNA. The CDR3 runs to 13 residues. Germline loops: CDR1 SGHAT, CDR2 FQNNGV. The CDR3 sequence is CASKPTQGTEAFF.

The rearrangement uses TRBV27 and TRBJ2-1; the TCRdb call, TRBD1, lacks DNA for checking. This CDR3 is built from 13 residues. Germline CDR1 MNHEY, CDR2 SMNVEV (reference sequence). The CDR3 loop is CASRRTGFYEQFF.

The J gene is TRBJ2-5, the V gene TRBV24-1; TCRdb's D call of TRBD2 is untestable without DNA. Per germline, CDR1 KGHDR and CDR2 SFDVKD. The CDR3 is made up of 16 amino acids. The CDR3 loop reads CATSDLRLAGEETQYF.

The chain links TRBV5-1 to TRBJ1-1. This CDR3 is built from 14 residues. Germline-derived CDR1 and CDR2 are SGHRS and YFSETQ. CDR3 amino acids: CASSLVPPNTEAFF.

The chain has TRBV4-1 and TRBJ1-4. The length of the CDR3 is 16 residues. From germline, CDR1 is MGHRA and CDR2 YSYEKL. CDR3 amino acids: CASSLRPGRPNEKLFF.

The rearrangement links TRBV10-3 to TRBJ1-3; with no DNA, the TCRdb D assignment of TRBD1 cannot be verified. Per germline, CDR1 ENHRY and CDR2 SYGVKD. There are 16 residues in the CDR3. The CDR3 reads CAISESKGAAGNTIYF.

The chain uses TRBV5-1 and TRBJ2-7; the D call from TCRdb, TRBD1, cannot be confirmed without DNA. The CDR3 is 15 amino acids. Germline values: CDR1 SGHRS, CDR2 YFSETQ. This CDR3 reads CASSLGGQGTYEQYF.

The chain carries TRBV18 and TRBJ1-5; TCRdb picks TRBD1, but there is no DNA to check that call. Germline assignment: CDR1 KGHSH and CDR2 LQKENI. The CDR3 spans 14 residues. This chain's CDR3 is CASSPPGQTQPQHF. Full variable domain (missing parts from reference TRBV18 and TRBJ1-5): NAGVMQNPRHLVRRRGQEARLRCSPMKGHSHVYWYRQLPEEGLKFMVYLQKENIIDESGMPKERFSAEFPKEGPSILRIQQVVRGDSAAYFCASSPPGQTQPQHFGDGTRLSIL.

The gene calls are TRBV20-1 and TRBJ1-5; TCRdb's D gene call, TRBD1, goes unchecked for lack of DNA. The CDR3 is 14 amino acids. Germline values: CDR1 DFQATT, CDR2 SNEGSKA (reference sequence). This CDR3 reads CSAYRDRGGQPQHF.

This chain uses TRBV29-1 with TRBJ1-2; TCRdb's D gene call, TRBD1, goes unchecked for lack of DNA. There are 13 residues in the CDR3. Per germline, CDR1 SQVTM and CDR2 ANQGSEA. The CDR3 protein is CSATGTDPYVGTF.

The CDR3 spells CASRRGELTYNEQFF. The chain combines TRBV6-2 or TRBV6-3 with TRBJ2-1. The germline gives CDR1 MNHEY, CDR2 SVGEGT. This CDR3 comprises 15 residues.

This chain links TRBV20-1 with TRBJ1-5. The CDR3 loop spans 15 amino acids. Germline lookup yields CDR1 DFQATT and CDR2 SNEGSKA (reference sequence). The CDR3 protein is CSARSRPNSNQPQHF.

The chain links TRBV5-1 to TRBJ1-3; TCRdb gives TRBD1 as the D gene, but with no DNA this cannot be confirmed. The CDR3 spans 16 residues. Per the germline V gene, CDR1 is SGHRS and CDR2 is YFSETQ. CDR3 region: CASSLLTGDAGNTIYF.

The chain combines TRBV20-1 with TRBJ2-5; the TCRdb call, TRBD1, lacks DNA for checking. Germline V gene lookup returns CDR1 DFQATT and CDR2 SNEGSKA (reference sequence). The CDR3 extends over 14 amino acids. The CDR3 loop reads CSARDPGGQETQYF.

The chain recombines TRBV25-1 with TRBJ2-7; checking the TCRdb D call of TRBD2 is not possible without DNA. CDR1 and CDR2 from the germline V gene are MGHDK and SYGVNS. The length of the CDR3 is 14 residues. The CDR3 loop reads CASGETSGSISQYF.

The chain's CDR3 is CASSPAAAGDTQYF. J is TRBJ2-3 and V is TRBV18. There are 14 residues in the CDR3. The germline V gene has CDR1 KGHSH and CDR2 LQKENI.

This chain joins TRBV20-1 and TRBJ1-2; no DNA is available, so the TRBD1 call from TCRdb remains unchecked. The V gene's germline CDR1 is DFQATT and CDR2 SNEGSKA (reference sequence). The CDR3 sequence is 12 residues long. CDR3: CSASAGEYGYTF.

The chain joins TRBV5-1 to TRBJ2-1; TCRdb returns TRBD1, unconfirmable since there is no DNA. The CDR3 is 15 amino acids. Germline V CDR1 and CDR2: SGHRS, YFSETQ. CDR3 amino acids: CASSLVLGPNNEQFF.

The chain links TRBV20-1 to TRBJ2-1. This CDR3 comprises 14 residues. Germline-derived CDR1 and CDR2 are DFQATT and SNEGSKA (reference sequence). CDR3 loop: CSARATTTYNEQFF.

V is TRBV12-3 or TRBV12-4 and J is TRBJ1-6; there is no DNA to check the TCRdb D call of TRBD1. The CDR3 length is 15 residues. The CDR3 sequence: CASSQGQGKDSPLHF.

The rearrangement links TRBV20-1 to TRBJ2-5. Germline values: CDR1 DFQATT, CDR2 SNEGSKA (reference sequence). The CDR3 loop spans 14 amino acids. The CDR3 sequence is CSARDRYPQETQYF.

This chain uses TRBV5-1 with TRBJ1-4; TCRdb returns TRBD1, unconfirmable since there is no DNA. This CDR3 spans 15 amino acids. Germline CDR1 and CDR2: SGHRS and YFSETQ. CDR3 region: CASSVRGDNDEKLFF.

This sequence joins TRBV5-1 and TRBJ2-3. CDR3 length equals 15 residues. Per the germline V gene, CDR1 is SGHRS and CDR2 is YFSETQ. CDR3 sequence: CASSSDRLETDTQYF.

The rearrangement uses TRBV28 and TRBJ2-1; the TRBD1 assignment by TCRdb is unverifiable without DNA. This CDR3 spans 15 amino acids. Germline values: CDR1 MDHEN, CDR2 SYDVKM. The CDR3 loop reads CASITGTGVYNEQFF.